This TCR beta chain was sequenced in a study of identical twins. MiXCR was run by TCRdb on the 5' RACE reads, yielding one entry per CDR3 protein. The profile shows approximately 630,000 distinct CDR3 sequences, about 7% of them singletons. This clonotype has at least ten counts. Its specificity is not known. Looked up from germline, CDR1 is SGDLS and CDR2 is YYNGEE. Trimming removed 3 bases at V and 3 bases at J, with 15 bases between. CDR3 length: 15 residues. Study-level results: Out-of-frame sharing of TCR alpha in monozygotic twins was underestimated by models. Beta clonotypes that were abundant in cord blood contained fewer insertions, a pattern absent from memory repertoires. Weaker excess sharing between twins was seen in beta out-of-frame sequences.

This sample also appeared in a second study, on yellow fever vaccine responses in identical twins. That source reports: A vaccine T cell response that seemed partly convergent and partly personalized was reported in twins.

The chain recombines TRBV9 with TRBJ1-1, with no clear D. The sequenced sample consisted of PBMCs. The sequence was obtained from a woman under 30 in good health. The DNA for the CDR3 is TGTGCCAGCAGCGCCCTTGTGGGGAGGTACACTGAAGCTTTCTTT. Residues: CASSALVGRYTEAFF.